The entry below describes one TCR beta chain. The target antigen is unknown. The CDR3 is 14 residues long. Germline V CDR1 and CDR2: DFQATT, SNEGSKA (reference sequence). The junction had 10 bases not matched to a gene; V was cut back by 1 base and J by 8 bases. This specimen comes from a study of blood T cells in healthy people across ages. Study-wide results and limits: Lack of knowledge of donor CMV status possibly confounded expanded clonotype changes. The fall in TCR beta diversity per million T cells was roughly linear with age. As naive T cell percentage varied, TCR beta diversity correlated strongly with it.

Together with a sample-barcoded 5' primer, a J-beta primer mix was included in a second PCR lasting about 6 to 11 cycles. MiXCR, run by TCRdb on the 5' RACE reads, gives a single entry per CDR3 protein. Of some 1.7 million distinct CDR3 sequences listed, 28% were seen once; the top ten hold approximately 7.7%. Researchers isolated at least 6 million PBMCs per sample. Input material: blood. The V gene is TRBV20-1, the J gene TRBJ1-1; TRBD1 aligns across 7 bases. The sequence was collected from a woman in her 30s in good health. The CDR3 nucleotides read TGCAGTGCTAGAGCAGGGGGGGTCTTTCGGGAAGCTTTCTTT. The encoded protein is CSARAGGVFREAFF.